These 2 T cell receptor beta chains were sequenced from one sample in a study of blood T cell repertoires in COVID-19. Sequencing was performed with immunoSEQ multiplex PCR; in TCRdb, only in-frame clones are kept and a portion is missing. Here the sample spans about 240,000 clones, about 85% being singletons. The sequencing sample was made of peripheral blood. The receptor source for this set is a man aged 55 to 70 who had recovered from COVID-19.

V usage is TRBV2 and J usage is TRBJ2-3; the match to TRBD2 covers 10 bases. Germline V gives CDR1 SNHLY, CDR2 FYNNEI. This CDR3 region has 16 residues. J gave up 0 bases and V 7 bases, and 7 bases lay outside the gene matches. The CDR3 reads CASIYVSGGSTDTQYF. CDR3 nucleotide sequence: TGTGCCAGCATCTACGTTAGCGGGGGGAGCACAGATACGCAGTATTTT.

CDR3 in DNA: TGTGCCAGCAGTTTATCCTCTAGCGGGGCAACCTACAATGAGCAGTTCTTC. Its translation is CASSLSSSGATYNEQFF. This rearrangement joins TRBV27 to TRBJ2-1; 9 bases are shared with TRBD2. V shed 0 bases, J shed 2 bases, and the junction held 5 bases outside the gene matches. This CDR3 region has 17 residues. Germline V gene data show CDR1 as MNHEY and CDR2 as SMNVEV (reference sequence).